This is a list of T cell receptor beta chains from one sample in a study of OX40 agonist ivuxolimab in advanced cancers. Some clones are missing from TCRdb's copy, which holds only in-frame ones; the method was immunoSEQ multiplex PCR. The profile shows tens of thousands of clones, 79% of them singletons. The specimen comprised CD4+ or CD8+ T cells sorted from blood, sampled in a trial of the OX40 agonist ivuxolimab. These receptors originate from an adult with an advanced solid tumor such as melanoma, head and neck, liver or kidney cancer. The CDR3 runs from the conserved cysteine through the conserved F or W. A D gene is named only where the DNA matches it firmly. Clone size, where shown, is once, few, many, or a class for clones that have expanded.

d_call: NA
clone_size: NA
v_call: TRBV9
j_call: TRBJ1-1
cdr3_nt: TGTGCCAGCAGTGGAGAGCAAAAAGCTTTCTTT
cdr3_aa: CASSGEQKAFF

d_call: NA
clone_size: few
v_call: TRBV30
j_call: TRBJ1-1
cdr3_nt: TGTGCCTGGAGTGTAGGCCGGGTGACTAAAGCTTTCTTT
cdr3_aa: CAWSVGRVTKAFF

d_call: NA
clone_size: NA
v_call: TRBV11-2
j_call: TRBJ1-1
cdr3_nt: TGTGCCAGCAGCTTAGGACCGAGATTATTCATGAACACTGAAGCTTTCTTT
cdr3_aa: CASSLGPRLFMNTEAFF

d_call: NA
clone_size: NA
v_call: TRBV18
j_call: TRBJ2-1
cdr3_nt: TGTGCCAGCTCACCCAGCGTTAGCTCCTACAATGAGCAGTTCTTC
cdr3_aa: CASSPSVSSYNEQFF

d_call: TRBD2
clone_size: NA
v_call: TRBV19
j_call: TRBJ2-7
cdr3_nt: TGTGCCAGTGCCCAACTAGCGGGCCCATACGAGCAGTACTTC
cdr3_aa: CASAQLAGPYEQYF

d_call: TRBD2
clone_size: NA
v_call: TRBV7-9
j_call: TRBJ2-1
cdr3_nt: TGTGCCAGCAGCTTTGCGGCCTCCGGGACTAGAGACAATGAGCAGTTCTTC
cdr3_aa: CASSFAASGTRDNEQFF

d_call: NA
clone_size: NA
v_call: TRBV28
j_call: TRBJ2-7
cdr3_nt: TGTGCCAGCACCTCTTTTCAGGGGTCCTACGAGCAGTACTTC
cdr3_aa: CASTSFQGSYEQYF

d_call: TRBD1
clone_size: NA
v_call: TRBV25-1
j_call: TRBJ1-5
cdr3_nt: TGTGCCAGCAGTGCTGCAGGGACAGGGTTTTTGCCCCAGCATTTT
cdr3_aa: CASSAAGTGFLPQHF

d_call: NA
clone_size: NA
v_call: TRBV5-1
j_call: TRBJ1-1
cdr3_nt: TGCGCCAGCAGCTTGGGGGTCTTAGAGTTGAACACTGAAGCTTTCTTT
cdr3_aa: CASSLGVLELNTEAFF

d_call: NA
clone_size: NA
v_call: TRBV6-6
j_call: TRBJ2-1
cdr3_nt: TGTGCCACCGGGGGCGTCTACAATGAGCAGTTCTTC
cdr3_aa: CATGGVYNEQFF

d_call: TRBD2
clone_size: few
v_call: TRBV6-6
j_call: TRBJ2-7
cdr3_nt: TGTGCCAGCAGCCGACTAGCTTCCCAGCGCTACGAGCAGTACTTC
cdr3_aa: CASSRLASQRYEQYF

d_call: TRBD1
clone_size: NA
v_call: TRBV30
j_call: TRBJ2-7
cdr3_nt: TGTGCCTGGAGTGACTCCGGGACAGGTCGCGACGAGCAGTACTTC
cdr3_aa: CAWSDSGTGRDEQYF

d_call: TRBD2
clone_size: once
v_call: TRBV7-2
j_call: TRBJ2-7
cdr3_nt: TGTGCCAGCAGCTTAAGAACTAGCGGGCGTCAGGAGGTCTACGAGCAGTACTTC
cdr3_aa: CASSLRTSGRQEVYEQYF

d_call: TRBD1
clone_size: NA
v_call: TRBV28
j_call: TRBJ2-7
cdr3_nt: TGTGCCAGCACCGACAGGGGCTCCTACGAGCAGTACTTC
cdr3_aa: CASTDRGSYEQYF

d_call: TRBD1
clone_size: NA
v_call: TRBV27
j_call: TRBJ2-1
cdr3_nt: TGTGCCACCAGATTCCCGGGACAGGGGTTGAATGAGCAGTTCTTC
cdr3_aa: CATRFPGQGLNEQFF

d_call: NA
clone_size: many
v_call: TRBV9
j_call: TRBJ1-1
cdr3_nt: TGTGCCAGCAGCGTTTTCGGTATGGGGAACACTGAAGCTTTCTTT
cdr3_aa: CASSVFGMGNTEAFF

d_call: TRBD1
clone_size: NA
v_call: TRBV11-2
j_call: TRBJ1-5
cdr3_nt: TGTGCCAGCAGCCCCGGGACAGGGGGCAATCAGCCCCAGCATTTT
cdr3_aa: CASSPGTGGNQPQHF

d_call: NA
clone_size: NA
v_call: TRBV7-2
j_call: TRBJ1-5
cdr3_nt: TGTGCCAGCAGCTTAGGGCCGGGGGTGACCAATCAGCCCCAGCATTTT
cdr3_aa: CASSLGPGVTNQPQHF

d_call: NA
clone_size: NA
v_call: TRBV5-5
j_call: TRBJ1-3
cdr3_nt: TGTGCCAGCAGCTTGGTGGGACGGGGAAACACCATATATTTT
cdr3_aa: CASSLVGRGNTIYF

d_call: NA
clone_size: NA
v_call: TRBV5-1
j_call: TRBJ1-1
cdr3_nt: TGCGCCAGCAGCTTGCCGCAGGGCTTGCAAGCTTTCTTT
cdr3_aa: CASSLPQGLQAFF

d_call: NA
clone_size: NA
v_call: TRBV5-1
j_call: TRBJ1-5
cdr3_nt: TGCGCCAGCAGCTTGGCCGTTGATCAGCCCCAGCATTTT
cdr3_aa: CASSLAVDQPQHF

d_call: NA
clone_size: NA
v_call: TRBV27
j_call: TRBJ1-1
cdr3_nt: TGTGCCAGCAGCGGGGCGGCTGAAGCTTTCTTT
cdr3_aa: CASSGAAEAFF

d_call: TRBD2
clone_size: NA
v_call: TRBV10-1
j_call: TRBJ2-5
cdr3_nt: TGCGCCAGCAGTGGACTAGCGGGAGGGCCACGCCAAGAGACCCAGTACTTC
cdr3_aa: CASSGLAGGPRQETQYF